This T cell receptor beta chain emerged from a study of T cell changes during pregnancy in multiple sclerosis (dated by TCRdb to the late 2010s). Notes on the research overall: The study looked at changes in the T cell repertoire across pregnancy in women with multiple sclerosis.

Library generation was performed with the immunoSEQ multiplex PCR assay. In TCRdb, the immuneACCESS table is reduced to in-frame sequences with V and J assigned. These tables do not hold every clone; where another copy was compared, an unresolved V gene accounts for under half, and the others remain unexplained. Across this sample there are about 79,000 clones, with 93% seen only once. Approximately 0.7% of the sample is taken by the ten largest. Details on this clone: The clone's antigen remains unknown. No base quality information exists; no much larger clone differs at one position.

The CDR1 and CDR2 encoded by the germline V gene are SGHNT and YENEEA. Germline trimming: 3 bases from V, 6 bases from J; junction bases outside gene matches: 6. Spanning cysteine to phenylalanine, the CDR3 consists of 15 amino acids. Here the CDR3 DNA is all that survives: 45 bases in frame from base 1. The TCR was taken from a female donor in good health, enrolled as a control in a pregnancy study. The specimen was peripheral blood, collected in the second trimester of pregnancy. The V and J genes are TRBV11-3 and TRBJ1-2, with 11 central nucleotides matching TRBD1. The nucleotide sequence is TGTGCCAGCAGCTTCTCAGGACAGGGGGCCAATGGCTACACCTTC. The encoded protein is CASSFSGQGANGYTF.